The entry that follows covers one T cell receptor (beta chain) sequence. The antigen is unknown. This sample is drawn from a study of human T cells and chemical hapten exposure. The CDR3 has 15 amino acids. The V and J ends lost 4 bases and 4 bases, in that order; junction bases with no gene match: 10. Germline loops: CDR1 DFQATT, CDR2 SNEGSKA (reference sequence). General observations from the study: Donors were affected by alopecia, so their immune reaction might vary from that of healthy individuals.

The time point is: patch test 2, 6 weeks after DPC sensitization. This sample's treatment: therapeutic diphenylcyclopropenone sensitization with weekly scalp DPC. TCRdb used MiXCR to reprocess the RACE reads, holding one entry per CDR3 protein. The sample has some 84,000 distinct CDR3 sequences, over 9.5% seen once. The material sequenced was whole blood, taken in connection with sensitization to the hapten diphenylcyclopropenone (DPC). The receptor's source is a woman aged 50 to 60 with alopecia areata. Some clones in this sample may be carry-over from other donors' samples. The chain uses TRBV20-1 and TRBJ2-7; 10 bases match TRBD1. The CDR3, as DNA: TGCAGTGCTATGGCCGAGGGACAGGGGCTATACGAGCAGTACTTC. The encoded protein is CSAMAEGQGLYEQYF.